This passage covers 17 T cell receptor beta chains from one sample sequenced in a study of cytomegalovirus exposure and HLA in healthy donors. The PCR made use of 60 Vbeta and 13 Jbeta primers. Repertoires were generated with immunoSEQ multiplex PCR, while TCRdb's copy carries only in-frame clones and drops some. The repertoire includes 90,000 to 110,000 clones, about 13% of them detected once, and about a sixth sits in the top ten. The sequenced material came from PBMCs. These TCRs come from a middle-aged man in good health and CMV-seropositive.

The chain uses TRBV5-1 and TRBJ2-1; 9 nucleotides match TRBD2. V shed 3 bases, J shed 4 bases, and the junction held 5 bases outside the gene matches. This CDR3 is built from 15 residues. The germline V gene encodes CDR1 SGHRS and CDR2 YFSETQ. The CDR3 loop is CASSSSSGTYNEQFF. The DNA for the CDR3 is TGCGCCAGCAGCTCTTCTAGCGGGACTTACAATGAGCAGTTCTTC.

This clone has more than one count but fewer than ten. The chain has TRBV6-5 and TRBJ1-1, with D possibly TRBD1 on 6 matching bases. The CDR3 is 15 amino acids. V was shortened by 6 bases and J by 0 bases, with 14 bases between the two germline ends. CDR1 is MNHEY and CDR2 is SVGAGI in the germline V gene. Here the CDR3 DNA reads TGTGCCAGCAGAACTCCCGCAGGGGTGAACACTGAAGCTTTCTTT. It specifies CASRTPAGVNTEAFF.

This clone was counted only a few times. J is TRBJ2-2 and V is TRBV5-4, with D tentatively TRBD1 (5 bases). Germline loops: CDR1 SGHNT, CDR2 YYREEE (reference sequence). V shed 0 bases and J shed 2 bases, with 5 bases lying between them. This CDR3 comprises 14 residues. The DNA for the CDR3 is TGTGCCAGCAGCTTGGGGGGCAACACCGGGGAGCTGTTTTTT. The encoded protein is CASSLGGNTGELFF.

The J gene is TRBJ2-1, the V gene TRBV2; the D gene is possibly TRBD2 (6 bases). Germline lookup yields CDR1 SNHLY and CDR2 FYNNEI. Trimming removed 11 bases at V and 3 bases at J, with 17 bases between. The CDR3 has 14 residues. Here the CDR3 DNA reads TGTGCCGGGGCAATAGCGGAGCGCTACAATGAGCAGTTCTTC. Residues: CAGAIAERYNEQFF.

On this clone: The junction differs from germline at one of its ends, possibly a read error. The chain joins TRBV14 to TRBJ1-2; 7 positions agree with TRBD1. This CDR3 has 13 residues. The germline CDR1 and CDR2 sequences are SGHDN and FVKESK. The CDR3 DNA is TGTGCCAGCAGCCTTGGGACAGTCTATGGCTACAAATTC. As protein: CASSLGTVYGYKF.

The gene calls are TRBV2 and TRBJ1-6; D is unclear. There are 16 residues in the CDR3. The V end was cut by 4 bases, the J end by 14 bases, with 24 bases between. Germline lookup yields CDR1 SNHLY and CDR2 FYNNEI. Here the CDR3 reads CASSATRRPAGWALHF. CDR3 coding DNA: TGTGCCAGCAGTGCTACCCGCCGCCCGGCAGGTTGGGCCCTCCACTTT.

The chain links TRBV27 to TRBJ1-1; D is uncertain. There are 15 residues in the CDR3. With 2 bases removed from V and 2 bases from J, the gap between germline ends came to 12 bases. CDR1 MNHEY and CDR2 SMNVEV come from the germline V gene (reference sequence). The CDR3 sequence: CASSLGLRVNTEAFF. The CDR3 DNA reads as TGTGCCAGCAGTTTAGGACTCAGAGTTAACACTGAAGCTTTCTTT.

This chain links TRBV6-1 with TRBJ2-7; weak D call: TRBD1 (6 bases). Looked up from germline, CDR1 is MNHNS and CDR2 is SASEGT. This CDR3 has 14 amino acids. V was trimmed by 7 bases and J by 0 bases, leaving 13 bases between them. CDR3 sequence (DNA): TGTGCCAGCATAGAGGGACAACTCTCCTACGAGCAGTACTTC. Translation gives CASIEGQLSYEQYF.

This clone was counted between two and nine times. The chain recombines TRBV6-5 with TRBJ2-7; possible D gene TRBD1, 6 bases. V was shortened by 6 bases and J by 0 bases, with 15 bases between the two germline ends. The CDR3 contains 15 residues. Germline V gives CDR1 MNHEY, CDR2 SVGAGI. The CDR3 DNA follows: TGTGCCAGCAGAATAGACAGGTCTGGCTCCTACGAGCAGTACTTC. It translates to CASRIDRSGSYEQYF.

CDR3 coding DNA: TGTGCCATCAGTGAGTCTCTAGCAGTCTACAATGAGCAGTTCTTC. Protein sequence: CAISESLAVYNEQFF. V usage is TRBV10-3 and J usage is TRBJ2-1, with a tentative D call TRBD2 (5 bases). Per germline, CDR1 ENHRY and CDR2 SYGVKD. The CDR3 spans 15 residues. The germline V and J ends were trimmed by 0 bases and 3 bases, with 9 bases remaining between them.

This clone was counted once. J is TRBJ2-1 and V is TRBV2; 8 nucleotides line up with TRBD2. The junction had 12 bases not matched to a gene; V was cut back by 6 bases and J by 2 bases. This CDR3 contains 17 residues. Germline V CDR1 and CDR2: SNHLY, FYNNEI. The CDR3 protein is CASSDGGTSPTYNEQFF. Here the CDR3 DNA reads TGTGCCAGCAGCGACGGTGGGACTAGTCCCACCTACAATGAGCAGTTCTTC.

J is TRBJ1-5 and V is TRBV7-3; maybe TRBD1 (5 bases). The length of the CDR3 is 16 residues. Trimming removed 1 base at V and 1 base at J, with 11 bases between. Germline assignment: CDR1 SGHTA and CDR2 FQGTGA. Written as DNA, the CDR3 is TGTGCCAGCAGCTTAAAATGGGGCTTCAGCAATCAGCCCCAGCATTTT. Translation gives CASSLKWGFSNQPQHF.

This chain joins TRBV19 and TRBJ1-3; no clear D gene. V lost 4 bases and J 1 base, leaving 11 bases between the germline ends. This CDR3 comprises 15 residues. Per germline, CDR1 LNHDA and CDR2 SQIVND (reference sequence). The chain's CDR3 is CASSTRRSSGNTIYF. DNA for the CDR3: TGTGCCAGTAGTACCAGGAGGTCGTCTGGAAACACCATATATTTT.

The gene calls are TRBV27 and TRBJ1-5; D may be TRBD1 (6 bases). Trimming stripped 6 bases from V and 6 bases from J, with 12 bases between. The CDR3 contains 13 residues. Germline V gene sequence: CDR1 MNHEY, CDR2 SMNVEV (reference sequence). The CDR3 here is CASRQGGSQPQHF. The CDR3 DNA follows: TGTGCCAGCAGACAGGGTGGGAGTCAGCCCCAGCATTTT.

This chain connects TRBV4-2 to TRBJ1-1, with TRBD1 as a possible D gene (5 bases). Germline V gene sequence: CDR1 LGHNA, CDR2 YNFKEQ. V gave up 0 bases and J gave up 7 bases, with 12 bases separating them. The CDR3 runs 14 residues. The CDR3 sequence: CASSQDNGRGEAFF. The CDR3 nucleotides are TGTGCCAGCAGCCAAGATAACGGGAGGGGTGAAGCTTTCTTT.

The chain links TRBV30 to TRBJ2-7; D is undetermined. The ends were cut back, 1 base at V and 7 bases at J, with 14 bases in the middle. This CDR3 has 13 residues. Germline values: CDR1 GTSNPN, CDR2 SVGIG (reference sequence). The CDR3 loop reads CAWSETVLMEQYF. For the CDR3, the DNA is TGTGCCTGGAGTGAAACAGTCCTCATGGAGCAGTACTTC.

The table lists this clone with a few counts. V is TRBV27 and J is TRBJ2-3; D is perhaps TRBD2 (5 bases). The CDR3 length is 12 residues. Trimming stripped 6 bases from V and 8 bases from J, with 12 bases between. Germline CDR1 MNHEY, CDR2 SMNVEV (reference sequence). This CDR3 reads CASSSLRATQYF. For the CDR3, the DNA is TGTGCCAGCAGCTCTTTGAGGGCTACGCAGTATTTT.